This T cell receptor (beta chain) was identified during a study of tumor-infiltrating lymphocytes in oesophageal squamous cell carcinoma (dated by TCRdb to 2016 to 2017). The library was built by means of PCR. Instrument used: Illumina HiSeq 2000. TCRdb reprocessing: public reads trimmed at Q25 with fastp, clones called with MiXCR, in-frame beta chains kept. A single entry per CDR3 protein holds the most common genes and DNA from its merged rows. The sample table holds about 24,000 distinct CDR3 sequences, of which under 50% were seen once. Jointly, the top ten make up about a quarter of the sample. This clonotype is labeled medium-sized (0.01 to 0.1%). This receptor's antigen is unknown. No much larger clone is present one base from it, and per-base qualities are unavailable. Relative to germline, V is 0 bases shorter and J is 8 bases shorter, with 8 bases between their ends. The CDR3 holds 13 amino acids from the cysteine to the phenylalanine. Solely the CDR3 DNA is kept, with 39 bases framed from the first base. Taken from the germline V gene, the CDR1 and CDR2 loops are KGHDR and SFDVKD.

Sequenced material: esophageal tumor tissue. This TCR was sampled from a male donor with esophageal squamous cell carcinoma. Here the chain combines TRBV24-1 and TRBJ2-3, with the D gene uncertain. The DNA sequence is as follows: TGTGCCACCAGTGATTTGGCCTACGGTACGCAGTATTTT. Translated, it gives CATSDLAYGTQYF.